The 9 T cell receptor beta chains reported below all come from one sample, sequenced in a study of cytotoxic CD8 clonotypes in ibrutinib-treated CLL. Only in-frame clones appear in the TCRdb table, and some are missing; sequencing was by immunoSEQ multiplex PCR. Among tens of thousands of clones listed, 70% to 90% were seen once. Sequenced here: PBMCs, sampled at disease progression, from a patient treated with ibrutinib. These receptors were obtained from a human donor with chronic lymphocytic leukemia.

The CDR3 sequence: CASSLYQPQHEQYF. The CDR3, as DNA: TGTGCCAGCAGTTTATATCAGCCACAACACGAGCAGTACTTC. This rearrangement joins TRBV27 to TRBJ2-7, with unresolved D. Deletions cut 1 base from V and 5 bases from J, with 12 bases between. Germline CDR1 reads MNHEY; CDR2 reads SMNVEV (reference sequence). The CDR3 is made up of 14 amino acids.

The CDR3 DNA sequence: TGCAGCGGGTCGCCAGGGGAATCCTACGAGCAGTACTTC. It yields the protein CSGSPGESYEQYF. V is TRBV29-1 and J is TRBJ2-7; a possible D gene is TRBD1 (6 bases). From germline, CDR1 is SQVTM and CDR2 ANQGSEA. Between the trimmed V and J ends, which lost 7 bases and 1 base, there was a span of 14 bases. The CDR3 covers 13 residues.

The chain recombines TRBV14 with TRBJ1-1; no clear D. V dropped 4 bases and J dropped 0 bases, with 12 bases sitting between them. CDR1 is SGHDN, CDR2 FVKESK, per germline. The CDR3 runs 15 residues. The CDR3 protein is CASSPNAWMNTEAFF. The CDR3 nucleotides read TGTGCCAGCAGCCCCAATGCGTGGATGAACACTGAAGCTTTCTTT.

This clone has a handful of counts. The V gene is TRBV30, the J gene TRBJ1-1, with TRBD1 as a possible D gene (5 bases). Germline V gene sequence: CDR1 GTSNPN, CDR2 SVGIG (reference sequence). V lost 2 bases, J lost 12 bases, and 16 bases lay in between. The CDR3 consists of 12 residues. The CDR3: CAWSWDSRLTFF. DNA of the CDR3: TGTGCCTGGAGTTGGGACTCCCGTTTAACTTTCTTT.

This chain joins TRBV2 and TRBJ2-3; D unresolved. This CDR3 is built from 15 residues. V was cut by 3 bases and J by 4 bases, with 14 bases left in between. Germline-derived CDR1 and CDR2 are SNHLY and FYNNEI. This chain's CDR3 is CASSEPRNFADTQYF. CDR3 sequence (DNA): TGTGCCAGCAGTGAGCCAAGAAATTTTGCAGATACGCAGTATTTT.

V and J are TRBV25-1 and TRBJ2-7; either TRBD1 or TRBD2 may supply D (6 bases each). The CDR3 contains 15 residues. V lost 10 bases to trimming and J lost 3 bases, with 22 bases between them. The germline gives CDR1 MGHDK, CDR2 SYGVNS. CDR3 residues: CATNLKTGAGYEQYF. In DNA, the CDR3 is TGTGCCACCAATCTTAAAACGGGGGCAGGCTACGAGCAGTACTTC.

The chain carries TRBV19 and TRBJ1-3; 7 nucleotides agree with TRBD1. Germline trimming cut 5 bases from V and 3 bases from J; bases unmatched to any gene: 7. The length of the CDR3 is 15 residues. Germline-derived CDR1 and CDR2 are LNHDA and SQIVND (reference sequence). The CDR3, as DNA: TGTGCCAGTAGTGCCCGACAGGGTGTTGGAAACACCATATATTTT. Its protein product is CASSARQGVGNTIYF.

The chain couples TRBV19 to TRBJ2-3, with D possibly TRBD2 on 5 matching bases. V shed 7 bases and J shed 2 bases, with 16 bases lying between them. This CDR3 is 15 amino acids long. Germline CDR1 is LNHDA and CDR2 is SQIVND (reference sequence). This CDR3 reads CASKRKTGFTDTQYF. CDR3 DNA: TGTGCCAGTAAAAGGAAGACGGGATTCACAGATACGCAGTATTTT.

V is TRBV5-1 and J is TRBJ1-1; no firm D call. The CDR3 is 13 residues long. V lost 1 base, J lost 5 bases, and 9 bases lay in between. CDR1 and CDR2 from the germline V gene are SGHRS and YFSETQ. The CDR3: CASSLFLGTEAFF. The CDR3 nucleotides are TGCGCCAGCAGCTTGTTCCTTGGGACTGAAGCTTTCTTT.